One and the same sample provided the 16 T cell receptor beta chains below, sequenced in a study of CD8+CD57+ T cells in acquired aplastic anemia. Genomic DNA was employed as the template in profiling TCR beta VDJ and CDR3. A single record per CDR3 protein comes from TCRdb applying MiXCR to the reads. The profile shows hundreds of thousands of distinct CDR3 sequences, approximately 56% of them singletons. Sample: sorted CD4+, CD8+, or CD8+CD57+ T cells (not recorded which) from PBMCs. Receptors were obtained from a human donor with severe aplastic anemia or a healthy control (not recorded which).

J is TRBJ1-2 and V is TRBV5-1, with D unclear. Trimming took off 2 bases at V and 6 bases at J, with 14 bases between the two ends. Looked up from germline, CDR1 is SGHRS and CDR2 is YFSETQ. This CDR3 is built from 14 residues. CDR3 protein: CASSFAEKGNGYTF. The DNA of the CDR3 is TGCGCCAGCAGCTTTGCAGAGAAGGGTAATGGCTACACCTTC.

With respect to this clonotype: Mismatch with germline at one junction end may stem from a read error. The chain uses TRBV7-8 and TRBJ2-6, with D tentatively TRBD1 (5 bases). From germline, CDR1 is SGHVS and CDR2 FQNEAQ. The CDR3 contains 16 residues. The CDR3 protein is CASSLARSSGADVLTF. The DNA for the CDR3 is TGTGCCAGCAGCTTAGCCCGAAGCTCTGGGGCCGACGTCCTGACTTTC. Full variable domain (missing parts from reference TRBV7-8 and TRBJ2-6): GAGVSQSPRYKVAKRGQDVALRCDPISGHVSLFWYQQALGQGPEFLTYFQNEAQLDKSGLPSDRFFAERPEGSVSTLKIQRTQQEDSAVYLCASSLARSSGADVLTFGAGSRLTVL.

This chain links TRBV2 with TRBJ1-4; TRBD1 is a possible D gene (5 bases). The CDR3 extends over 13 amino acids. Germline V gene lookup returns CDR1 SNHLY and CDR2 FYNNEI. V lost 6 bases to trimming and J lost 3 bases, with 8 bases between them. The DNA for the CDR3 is TGTGCCAGCAGCCCAGGGCCTAATGAAAAACTGTTTTTT. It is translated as CASSPGPNEKLFF.

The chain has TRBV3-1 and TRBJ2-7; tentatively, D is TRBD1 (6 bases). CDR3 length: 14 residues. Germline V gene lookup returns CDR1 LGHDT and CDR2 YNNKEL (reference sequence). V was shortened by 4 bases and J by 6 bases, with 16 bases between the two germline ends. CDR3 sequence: CASSPGQPASEQYF. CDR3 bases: TGTGCCAGCAGCCCCGGACAGCCGGCGAGCGAGCAGTACTTC.

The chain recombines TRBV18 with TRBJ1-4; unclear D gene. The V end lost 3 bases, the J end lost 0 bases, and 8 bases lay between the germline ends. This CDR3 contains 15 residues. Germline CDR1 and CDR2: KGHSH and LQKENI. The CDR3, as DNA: TGTGCCAGCTCACCGAGACATGCAACTAATGAAAAACTGTTTTTT. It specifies CASSPRHATNEKLFF.

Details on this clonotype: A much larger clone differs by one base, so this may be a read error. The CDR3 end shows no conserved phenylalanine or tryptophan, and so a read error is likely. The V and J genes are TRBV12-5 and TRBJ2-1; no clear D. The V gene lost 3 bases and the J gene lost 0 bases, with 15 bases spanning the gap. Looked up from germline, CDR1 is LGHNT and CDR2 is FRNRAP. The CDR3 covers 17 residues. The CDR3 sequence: CASGFPPRMSSYNEQFL. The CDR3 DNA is TGTGCTAGTGGTTTCCCCCCTAGGATGAGCTCCTACAATGAGCAGTTCCTC.

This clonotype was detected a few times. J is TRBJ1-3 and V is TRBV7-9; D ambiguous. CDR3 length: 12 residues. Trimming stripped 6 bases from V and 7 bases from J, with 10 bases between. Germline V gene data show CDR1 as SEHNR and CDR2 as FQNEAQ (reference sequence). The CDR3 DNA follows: TGTGCCAGCAGTCCAGAATCGAACACCATATATTTT. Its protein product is CASSPESNTIYF. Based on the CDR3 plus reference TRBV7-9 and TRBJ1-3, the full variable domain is DTGVSQNPRHKITKRGQNVTFRCDPISEHNRLYWYRQTLGQGPEFLTYFQNEAQLEKSRLLSDRFSAERPKGSFSTLEIQRTEQGDSAMYLCASSPESNTIYFGEGSWLTVV.

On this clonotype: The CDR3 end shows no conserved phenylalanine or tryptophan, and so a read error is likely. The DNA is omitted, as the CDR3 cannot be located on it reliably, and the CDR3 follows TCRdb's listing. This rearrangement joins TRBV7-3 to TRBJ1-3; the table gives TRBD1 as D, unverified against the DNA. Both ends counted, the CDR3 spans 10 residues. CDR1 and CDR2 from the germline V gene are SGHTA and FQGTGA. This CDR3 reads CASSLTGGAA.

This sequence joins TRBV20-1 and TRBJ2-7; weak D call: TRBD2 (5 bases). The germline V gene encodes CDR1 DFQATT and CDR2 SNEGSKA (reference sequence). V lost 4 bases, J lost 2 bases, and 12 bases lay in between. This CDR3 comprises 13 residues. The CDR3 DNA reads TGCAGTGCTAAGGGTGAGGGTCCCTACGAGCAGTACTTC. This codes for CSAKGEGPYEQYF.

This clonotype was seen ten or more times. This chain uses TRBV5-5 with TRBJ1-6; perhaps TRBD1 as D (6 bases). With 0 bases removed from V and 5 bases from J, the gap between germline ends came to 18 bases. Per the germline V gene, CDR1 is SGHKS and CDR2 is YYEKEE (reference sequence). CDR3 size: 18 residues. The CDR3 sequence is CASSLVYNVGQNNSPLHF. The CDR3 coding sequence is TGTGCCAGCAGCTTGGTGTATAATGTCGGACAGAATAATTCACCCCTCCACTTT. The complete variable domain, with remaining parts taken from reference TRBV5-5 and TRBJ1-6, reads DAGVTQSPTHLIKTRGQQVTLRCSPISGHKSVSWYQQVLGQGPQFIFQYYEKEERGRGNFPDRFSARQFPNYSSELNVNALLLGDSALYLCASSLVYNVGQNNSPLHFGNGTRLTVT.

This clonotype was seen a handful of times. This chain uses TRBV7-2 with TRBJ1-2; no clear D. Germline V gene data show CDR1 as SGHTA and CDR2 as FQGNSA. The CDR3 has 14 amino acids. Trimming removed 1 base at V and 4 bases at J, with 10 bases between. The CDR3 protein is CASSLGQMSYGYTF. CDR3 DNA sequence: TGTGCCAGCAGCTTAGGGCAAATGAGCTATGGCTACACCTTC.

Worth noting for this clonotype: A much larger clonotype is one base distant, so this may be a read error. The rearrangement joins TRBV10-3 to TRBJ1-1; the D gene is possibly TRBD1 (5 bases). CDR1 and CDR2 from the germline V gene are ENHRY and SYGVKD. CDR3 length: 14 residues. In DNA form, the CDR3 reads TGTGTCAGCAGCCATTCAGGGTGGAACACTGAAGCTTTCTTT. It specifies CVSSHSGWNTEAFF.

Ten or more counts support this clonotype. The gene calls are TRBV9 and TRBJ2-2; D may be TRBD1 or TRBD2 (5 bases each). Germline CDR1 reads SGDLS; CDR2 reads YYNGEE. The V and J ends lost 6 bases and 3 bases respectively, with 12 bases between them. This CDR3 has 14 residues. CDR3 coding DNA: TGTGCCAGCACCCTGAGAGGGGACACCGGGGAGCTGTTTTTT. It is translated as CASTLRGDTGELFF.

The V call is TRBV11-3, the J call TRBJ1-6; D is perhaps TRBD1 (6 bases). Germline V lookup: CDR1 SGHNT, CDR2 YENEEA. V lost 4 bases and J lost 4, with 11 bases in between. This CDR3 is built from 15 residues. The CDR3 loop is CASSSRDTYNSPLHF. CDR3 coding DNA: TGTGCCAGCAGCTCACGGGACACTTATAATTCACCCCTCCACTTT.

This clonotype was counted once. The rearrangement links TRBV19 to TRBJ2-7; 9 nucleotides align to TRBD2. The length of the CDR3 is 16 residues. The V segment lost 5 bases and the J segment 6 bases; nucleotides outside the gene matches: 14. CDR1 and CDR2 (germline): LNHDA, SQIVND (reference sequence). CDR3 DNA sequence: TGTGCCAGTAGTTTGGGGAGCGGGAGGTCTTCCCTCGAGCAGTACTTC. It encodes CASSLGSGRSSLEQYF.

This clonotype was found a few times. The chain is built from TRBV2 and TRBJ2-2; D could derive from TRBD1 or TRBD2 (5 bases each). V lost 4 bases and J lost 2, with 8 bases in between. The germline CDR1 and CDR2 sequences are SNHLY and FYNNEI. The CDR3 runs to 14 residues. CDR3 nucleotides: TGTGCCAGCAGTGCCGGGGCCAACACCGGGGAGCTGTTTTTT. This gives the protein CASSAGANTGELFF.